This T cell receptor (beta chain) originates from a study of cytomegalovirus exposure and HLA in healthy donors. PCR amplification relied on 60 Vbeta primers (plus 13 Jbeta primers). Profiling relied on immunoSEQ multiplex PCR, and the TCRdb table lists in-frame clones only, not all of them. The data contain roughly 99,000 clones, roughly 80% of them singletons. Study results and caveats: TCR beta V- and J-gene trimming was later associated with a missense DCLRE1C variant. In an earlier analysis, about 87% or about 30%: the productive usage of most TCR beta V segments.

This clone was found a few times. The antigen is undetermined. The germline V gene encodes CDR1 MDHEN and CDR2 SYDVKM. Trimming removed 2 bases at V and 3 bases at J, with 7 bases between. The CDR3 has 13 amino acids. The chain combines TRBV28 with TRBJ2-5; the D is unclear. The sequenced material came from PBMCs. This TCR was sampled from a man aged 25 to 40 in good health and CMV-seronegative. CDR3 bases: TGTGCCAGCAGTTTAATACTGGAAGAGACCCAGTACTTC. Translation: CASSLILEETQYF.